The clone carrying this T cell receptor beta chain occurred a few times. Its antigen is not identified. This specimen belongs to a study of blood T cells in healthy people across ages. Study background: There was about one barcoded beta molecule captured by template switching per two T cells.

Trimming removed 4 bases at V and 3 bases at J, with 9 bases between. Germline loops: CDR1 SQVTM, CDR2 ANQGSEA. CDR3 size: 12 residues. Primed by a sample-barcoded 5' primer and a J-beta primer mix, a second PCR proceeded for about 7 to 11 cycles. One entry per CDR3 protein, called by TCRdb with MiXCR from the 5' RACE reads. The sample holds about 1,000,000 distinct CDR3 sequences, under 45% seen once. Study findings and constraints: There was a strong correlation between TCR beta diversity and naive T cell percentage. Investigators treated diversity estimates from one million T cells as underestimates. Long-lived and aged donors differed, with more naive CD4+ cells and higher diversity in the long-lived.

The material sequenced was blood. The receptor's source is an older woman in good health. The rearrangement joins TRBV29-1 to TRBJ1-1; D uncertain. The chain's CDR3 is CSVAGLYTEAFF. Written as DNA, the CDR3 is TGCAGCGTTGCGGGGTTGTACACTGAAGCTTTCTTT.